One and the same sample provided the 10 T cell receptor beta chains below, sequenced in a study of T cell responses to AZD1222 COVID-19 vaccine. Some clones are missing from TCRdb's copy, which holds only in-frame ones; the method was immunoSEQ multiplex PCR. The sample consists of about 150,000 clones, about 91% of them appearing once. This sample comprised peripheral blood, obtained on day 0 of AZD1222 vaccination. These receptors came from an adult in good health.

The chain carries TRBV19 and TRBJ1-5, with a weak D call TRBD1 (5 bases). V was trimmed by 6 bases and J by 4 bases, leaving 10 bases between them. CDR1 and CDR2 from the germline V gene are LNHDA and SQIVND (reference sequence). The CDR3 covers 13 residues. The CDR3: CASSDRGNQPQHF. The CDR3 nucleotides read TGTGCCAGTAGCGATCGGGGGAATCAGCCCCAGCATTTT.

This chain links TRBV11-2 with TRBJ1-6, with a possible D match to TRBD1 (5 bases). The germline CDR1 and CDR2 sequences are SGHAT and FQNNGV. There are 16 residues in the CDR3. Trimming took 5 bases from V and 5 from J, leaving 16 bases between them. The CDR3 DNA is TGTGCCAGCAGCCTAGGGGCAGGGTGGGATAATTCACCCCTCCACTTT. Its protein is CASSLGAGWDNSPLHF.

This chain connects TRBV4-3 to TRBJ2-7; D not certain. Trimming stripped 4 bases from V and 2 bases from J, with 9 bases between. This CDR3 is built from 13 residues. Per germline, CDR1 LGHNA and CDR2 YSLEER. CDR3 coding DNA: TGCGCCAGCAGCCTTGGATTGCCCTACGAGCAGTACTTC. Translation gives CASSLGLPYEQYF.

The chain links TRBV9 to TRBJ2-1, with 11 bases matching TRBD2. V trimming: 0 bases; J trimming: 6 bases; junction bases outside the gene matches: 8. The germline gives CDR1 SGDLS, CDR2 YYNGEE. The CDR3 runs 17 residues. The CDR3 DNA is TGTGCCAGCAGCGTAGTTGGGGTTAGCGGGAGGGCCAATGAGCAGTTCTTC. Protein: CASSVVGVSGRANEQFF.

The gene calls are TRBV24-1 and TRBJ2-3; TRBD1 matches at 8 bases. This CDR3 contains 13 residues. Germline values: CDR1 KGHDR, CDR2 SFDVKD. After removal of 4 bases from V and 10 bases from J, the junction contained 6 bases not matched to a gene. The CDR3 nucleotides are TGTGCCACCAGTGACAGGACAGGGTTTGCGCAGTATTTT. Encoded protein: CATSDRTGFAQYF.

This rearrangement joins TRBV5-4 to TRBJ1-3; TRBD1 matches at 8 bases. Trimming took 2 bases from V and 4 from J; bases not matched to a gene: 8. This CDR3 has 16 residues. CDR1 is SGHNT, CDR2 YYREEE, per germline (reference sequence). As DNA, the CDR3 is TGTGCCAGCAGCTTAGACAGGGGCTCGGGGGGAAACACCATATATTTT. The encoded protein is CASSLDRGSGGNTIYF.

This clone is a singleton in its sample. This rearrangement joins TRBV6-5 to TRBJ2-1; TRBD2 matches at 7 bases. The CDR3 has 12 residues. Germline CDR1 reads MNHEY; CDR2 reads SVGAGI. V trimming: 8 bases; J trimming: 6 bases; junction bases outside the gene matches: 4. DNA of the CDR3: TGTGCCAGCCGAGCGGGACCCAATGAGCAGTTCTTC. It codes for CASRAGPNEQFF.

J is TRBJ1-5 and V is TRBV10-2; 12 bases are a match to TRBD1. The CDR3 totals 13 residues. V was pared by 9 bases and J by 5 bases, with 2 bases of the junction left unmatched. Per the germline V gene, CDR1 is WSHSY and CDR2 is SAAADI. The DNA for the CDR3 is TGCGCCAGTGGGACAGGGGGCCATCAGCCCCAGCATTTT. Protein sequence: CASGTGGHQPQHF.

This clone was counted a single time. The chain carries TRBV5-1 and TRBJ2-1; perhaps TRBD1 as D (6 bases). The V and J ends lost 4 bases and 11 bases respectively, with 13 bases between them. Germline-derived CDR1 and CDR2 are SGHRS and YFSETQ. The CDR3 is 12 amino acids. CDR3 DNA sequence: TGCGCCAGCAGCCTGGGGGACACTCAGCAGTTCTTC. This sequence encodes CASSLGDTQQFF. The full variable domain, its missing parts supplied by reference TRBV5-1 and TRBJ2-1, is KAGVTQTPRYLIKTRGQQVTLSCSPISGHRSVSWYQQTPGQGLQFLFEYFSETQRNKGNFPGRFSGRQFSNSRSEMNVSTLELGDSALYLCASSLGDTQQFFGPGTRLTVL.

The chain employs TRBV11-3 and TRBJ2-1; D is possibly TRBD2 (6 bases). The germline gives CDR1 SGHNT, CDR2 YENEEA. The CDR3 is 14 residues long. Trimming cost V 1 base and J 5 bases, with 9 bases left between them. CDR3 protein: CASSLGGDHNEQFF. CDR3 in DNA: TGTGCCAGCAGCTTAGGCGGGGACCACAATGAGCAGTTCTTC.